This T cell receptor beta chain emerged from a study of blood T cells in healthy people across ages. General observations from the study: Per-million-T-cell TCR beta diversity fell roughly linearly with age.

The V and J ends lost 0 bases and 6 bases respectively, with 12 bases between them. CDR1 is LGHDT, CDR2 YNNKEL, per germline (reference sequence). The CDR3 totals 14 residues. Next came a second PCR, run for about 7 to 12 cycles, which used a sample-barcoded 5' primer along with a J-beta primer mix. MiXCR, run by TCRdb on the 5' RACE reads, gives a single entry per CDR3 protein. Among about 640,000 distinct CDR3 sequences, about 54% were seen once, and the ten largest hold over 30%. With respect to this clonotype: Its target is not known.

The sample was blood. The chain joins TRBV3-1 to TRBJ2-7; D is unclear. This TCR derives from a man aged 55 to 70 in good health. The chain's CDR3 is CASSQDMGSLEQYF. DNA of the CDR3: TGTGCCAGCAGCCAAGATATGGGATCCCTCGAGCAGTACTTC.